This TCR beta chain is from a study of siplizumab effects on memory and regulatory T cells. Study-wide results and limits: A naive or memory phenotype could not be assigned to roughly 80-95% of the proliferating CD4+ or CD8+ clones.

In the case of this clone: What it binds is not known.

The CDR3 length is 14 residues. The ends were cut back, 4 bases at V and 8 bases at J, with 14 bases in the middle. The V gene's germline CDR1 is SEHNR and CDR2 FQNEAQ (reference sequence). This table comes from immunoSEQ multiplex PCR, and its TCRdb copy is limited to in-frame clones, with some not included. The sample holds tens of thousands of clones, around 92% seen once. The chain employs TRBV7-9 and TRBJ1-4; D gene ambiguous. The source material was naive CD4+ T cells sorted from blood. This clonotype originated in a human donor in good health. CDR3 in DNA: TGTGCCAGCAGCTCCTCCAGCGGCTTGGAAAAACTGTTTTTT. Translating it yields CASSSSSGLEKLFF.